A selection of T cell receptor beta chains follows, all from one sample in a study of response to subunit inactivated influenza vaccine. TCRdb re-called the RT-PCR reads with MiXCR, one entry per CDR3 protein. The sample has more than 600,000 distinct CDR3 sequences, under 20% seen once; the top ten hold roughly 11%. Sequencing was performed on PBMCs from blood, taken 4 to 6 days after vaccination. The receptors stem from a middle-aged man who received an inactivated influenza vaccine. CDR3s leave out the opening cysteine and the closing phenylalanine or tryptophan.

J | V | CDR3
TRBJ2-7 | TRBV2 | ASSVQAGVGEQY
TRBJ2-2 | TRBV20-1 | SARLTENTGELF
TRBJ1-6 | TRBV3-1 | ASSLLPSSYNSPLH
TRBJ2-7 | TRBV12-3/TRBV12-4 | ASSQRPRQKQY
TRBJ1-1 | TRBV2 | ASSEGPTGLEAF
TRBJ2-1 | TRBV20-1 | SARRDSGHEQF
TRBJ1-4 | TRBV6-5 | ASSYGRAGGSEKLF
TRBJ2-7 | TRBV6-5 | ASSPTPYEQY
TRBJ2-7 | TRBV7-8 | ASSFDSPQSYEQY
TRBJ2-2 | TRBV12-3/TRBV12-4 | ASSLVEGGDTGELF
TRBJ2-1 | TRBV20-1 | SAGGAHPNEQF
TRBJ2-4 | TRBV7-2 | ASSPSRDSGGVQY
TRBJ2-3 | TRBV20-1 | SARLTGTSPDTQY
TRBJ2-5 | TRBV7-9 | ASSFGTGSQDTQY
TRBJ2-1 | TRBV9 | ASSVDGVAGNEQF
TRBJ1-1 | TRBV7-9 | ASSSLGVTEAF
TRBJ1-1 | TRBV6-2/TRBV6-3 | ASSYGRTTEAF
TRBJ2-3 | TRBV12-3/TRBV12-4 | ASRMSGIGDTQY
TRBJ2-2 | TRBV6-5 | ASSYGTTNTGELF
TRBJ1-2 | TRBV7-9 | ASSLAGQLYGYT
TRBJ1-5 | TRBV7-2 | ASSLGVGTLSNQPQH
TRBJ2-5 | TRBV5-1 | ASSIQGWETQY
TRBJ1-2 | TRBV18 | ASSPVSGTREHYGYT
TRBJ2-1 | TRBV7-2 | ASSLEGKAGASEQF
TRBJ2-7 | TRBV10-3 | AIREGTSGSYEQY
TRBJ2-5 | TRBV11-2 | ASSVRLAGARETQY
TRBJ2-7 | TRBV6-1 | ASTKPGQGDEQY
TRBJ2-7 | TRBV6-5 | ASSYSTAGTGIHEQY
TRBJ2-2 | TRBV4-3 | ASSHHSNTGELF
TRBJ2-2 | TRBV4-2 | ASSQDAFPTGELF
TRBJ2-3 | TRBV6-2/TRBV6-3 | ASSYSLWASGGPSSTDTQY
TRBJ2-3 | TRBV28 | ASSLIRRGAGDTQY
TRBJ2-5 | TRBV28 | ASSSGTSGRARETQY
TRBJ2-1 | TRBV12-3/TRBV12-4 | ATLPQGRGEQF
TRBJ2-6 | TRBV2 | ASTGPRAGANVRT
TRBJ2-2 | TRBV7-6 | ASSLDVTSGRASTGELF
TRBJ1-2 | TRBV10-2 | ASSESGTLYGYT
TRBJ2-1 | TRBV20-1 | SARDIRLAGFVRWF
TRBJ1-6 | TRBV28 | ASRPQGANSPLH
TRBJ2-3 | TRBV5-1 | ASQTAGGLDTQY